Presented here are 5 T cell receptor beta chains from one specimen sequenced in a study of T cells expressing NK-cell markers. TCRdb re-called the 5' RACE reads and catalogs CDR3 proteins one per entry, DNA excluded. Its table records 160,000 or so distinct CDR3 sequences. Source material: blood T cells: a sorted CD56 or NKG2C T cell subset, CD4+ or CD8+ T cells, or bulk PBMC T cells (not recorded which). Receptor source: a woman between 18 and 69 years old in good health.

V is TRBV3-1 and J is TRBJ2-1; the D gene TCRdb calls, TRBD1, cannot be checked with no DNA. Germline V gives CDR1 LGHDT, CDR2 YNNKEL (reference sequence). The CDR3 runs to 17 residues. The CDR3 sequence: CASSHGLRDRGNNEQFF.

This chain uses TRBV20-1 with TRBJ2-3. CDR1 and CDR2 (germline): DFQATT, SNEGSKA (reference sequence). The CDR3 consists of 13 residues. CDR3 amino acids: CSARDPERDTQYF.

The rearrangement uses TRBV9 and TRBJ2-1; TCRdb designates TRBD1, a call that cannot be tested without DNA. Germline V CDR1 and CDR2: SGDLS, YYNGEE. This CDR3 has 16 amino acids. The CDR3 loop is CASSPRVGGAYNEQFF.

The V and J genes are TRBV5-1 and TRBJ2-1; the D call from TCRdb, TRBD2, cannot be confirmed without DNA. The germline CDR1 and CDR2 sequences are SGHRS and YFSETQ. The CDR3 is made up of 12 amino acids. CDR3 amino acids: CASSHRRGEQFF.

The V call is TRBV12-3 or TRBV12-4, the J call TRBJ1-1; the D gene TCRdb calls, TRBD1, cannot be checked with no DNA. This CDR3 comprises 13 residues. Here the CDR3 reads CASSQQGGTEAFF.